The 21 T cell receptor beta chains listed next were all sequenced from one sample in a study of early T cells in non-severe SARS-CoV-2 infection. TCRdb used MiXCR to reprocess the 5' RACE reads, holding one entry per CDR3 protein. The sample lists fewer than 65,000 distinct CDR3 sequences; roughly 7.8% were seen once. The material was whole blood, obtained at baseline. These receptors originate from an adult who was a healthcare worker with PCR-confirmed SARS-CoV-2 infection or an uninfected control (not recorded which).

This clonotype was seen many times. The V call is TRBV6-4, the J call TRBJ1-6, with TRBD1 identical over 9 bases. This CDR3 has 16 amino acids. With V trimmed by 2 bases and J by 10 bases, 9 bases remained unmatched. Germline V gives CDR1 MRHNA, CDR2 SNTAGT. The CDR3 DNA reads TGTGCCAGCAGTGACACGTCCGGGACAGGGAACTCACCCCTCCACTTT. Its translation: CASSDTSGTGNSPLHF.

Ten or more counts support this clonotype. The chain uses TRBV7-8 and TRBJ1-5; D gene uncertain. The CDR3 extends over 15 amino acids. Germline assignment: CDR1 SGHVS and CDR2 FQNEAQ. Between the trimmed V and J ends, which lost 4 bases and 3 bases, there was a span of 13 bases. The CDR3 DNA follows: TGTGCCAGCAGCTGGGAAAGACACTCCAATCAGCCCCAGCATTTT. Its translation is CASSWERHSNQPQHF.

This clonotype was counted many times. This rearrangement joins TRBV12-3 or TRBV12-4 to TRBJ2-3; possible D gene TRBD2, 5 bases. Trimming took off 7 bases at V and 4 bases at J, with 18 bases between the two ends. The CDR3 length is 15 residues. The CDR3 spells CASTRRGLDADTQYF. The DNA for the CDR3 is TGTGCCAGCACCCGCCGAGGGTTGGATGCAGATACGCAGTATTTT.

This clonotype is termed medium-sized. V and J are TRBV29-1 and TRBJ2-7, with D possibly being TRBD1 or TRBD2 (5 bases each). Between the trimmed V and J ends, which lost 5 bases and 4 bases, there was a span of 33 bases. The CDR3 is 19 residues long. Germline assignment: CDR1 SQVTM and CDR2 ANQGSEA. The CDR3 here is CSVRERREGVSSSGYEQYF. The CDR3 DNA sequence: TGCAGCGTTAGGGAGCGACGAGAAGGGGTCTCTTCCTCCGGGTACGAGCAGTACTTC.

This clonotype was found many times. CDR3 in amino acids: CASRLGQNNEQFF. Written as DNA, the CDR3 is TGTGCCAGCAGACTAGGGCAAAACAATGAGCAGTTCTTC. V and J are TRBV6-1 and TRBJ2-1, with D possibly matching TRBD2 (5 bases). The CDR3 is made up of 13 amino acids. Germline V CDR1 and CDR2: MNHNS, SASEGT. Trimming took 6 bases from V and 5 from J, leaving 11 bases between them.

Here the CDR3 reads CALASAEQETQYF. The CDR3 DNA reads as TGTGCCCTAGCGTCAGCGGAGCAAGAGACCCAGTACTTC. The V and J genes are TRBV10-3 and TRBJ2-5; a weak D match, TRBD2 (6 bases). The germline V gene encodes CDR1 ENHRY and CDR2 SYGVKD. V gave up 11 bases and J gave up 2 bases, with 15 bases separating them. The CDR3 covers 13 residues.

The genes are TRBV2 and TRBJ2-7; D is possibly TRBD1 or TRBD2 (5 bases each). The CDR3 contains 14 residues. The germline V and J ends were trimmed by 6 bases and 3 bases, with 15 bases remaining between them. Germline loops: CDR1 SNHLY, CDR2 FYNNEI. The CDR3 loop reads CASRNRDVLYEQYF. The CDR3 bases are TGTGCCAGCAGGAACCGGGACGTGCTCTACGAGCAGTACTTC.

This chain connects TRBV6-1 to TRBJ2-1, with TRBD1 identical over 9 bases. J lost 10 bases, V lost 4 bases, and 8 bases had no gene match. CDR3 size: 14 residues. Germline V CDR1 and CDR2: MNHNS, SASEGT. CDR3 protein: CASSALGQGSEQFF. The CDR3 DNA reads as TGTGCCAGCAGTGCTCTTGGACAGGGGAGCGAGCAGTTCTTC.

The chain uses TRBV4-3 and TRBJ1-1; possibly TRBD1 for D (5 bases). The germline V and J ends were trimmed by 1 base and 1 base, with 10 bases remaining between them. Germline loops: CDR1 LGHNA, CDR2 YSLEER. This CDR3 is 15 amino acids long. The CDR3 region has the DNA TGCGCCAGCAGCCAAGTTTTACAGGCGAACACTGAAGCTTTCTTT. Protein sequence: CASSQVLQANTEAFF.

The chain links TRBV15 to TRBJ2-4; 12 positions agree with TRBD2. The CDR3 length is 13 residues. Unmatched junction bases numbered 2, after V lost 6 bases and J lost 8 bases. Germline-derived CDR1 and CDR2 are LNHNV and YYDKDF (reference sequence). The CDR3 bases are TGTGCCACCAGAGCTAGCGGGGGGGACATTCAGTACTTC. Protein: CATRASGGDIQYF. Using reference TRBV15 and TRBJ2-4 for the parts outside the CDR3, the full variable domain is DAMVIQNPRYQVTQFGKPVTLSCSQTLNHNVMYWYQQKSSQAPKLLFHYYDKDFNNEADTPDNFQSRRPNTSFCFLDIRSPGLGDTAMYLCATRASGGDIQYFGAGTRLSVL.

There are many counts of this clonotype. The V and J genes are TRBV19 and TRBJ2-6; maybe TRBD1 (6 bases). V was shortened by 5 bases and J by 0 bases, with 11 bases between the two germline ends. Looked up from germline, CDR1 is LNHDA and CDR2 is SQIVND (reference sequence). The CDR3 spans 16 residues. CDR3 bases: TGTGCCAGTAGTCCTGTAGGGGGCTCTGGGGCCAACGTCCTGACTTTC. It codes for CASSPVGGSGANVLTF.

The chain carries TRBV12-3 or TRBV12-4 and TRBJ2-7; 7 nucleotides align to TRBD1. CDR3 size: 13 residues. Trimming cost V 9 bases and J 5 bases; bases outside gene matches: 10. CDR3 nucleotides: TGTGCCAGTTCCCGACAGGGTAATAACGAGCAGTACTTC. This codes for CASSRQGNNEQYF.

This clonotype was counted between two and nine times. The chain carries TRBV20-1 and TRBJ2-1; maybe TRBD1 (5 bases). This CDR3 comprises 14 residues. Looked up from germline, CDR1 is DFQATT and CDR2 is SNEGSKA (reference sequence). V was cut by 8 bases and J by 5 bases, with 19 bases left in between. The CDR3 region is CSTNGREIDNEQFF. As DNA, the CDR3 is TGCAGTACGAATGGCAGGGAAATAGACAATGAGCAGTTCTTC.

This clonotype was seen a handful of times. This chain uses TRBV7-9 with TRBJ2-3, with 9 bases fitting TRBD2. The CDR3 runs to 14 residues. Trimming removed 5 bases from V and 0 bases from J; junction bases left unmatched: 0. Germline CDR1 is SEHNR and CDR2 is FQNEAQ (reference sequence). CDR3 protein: CASSTSGSTDTQYF. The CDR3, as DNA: TGTGCCAGCAGCACTAGCGGGAGCACAGATACGCAGTATTTT.

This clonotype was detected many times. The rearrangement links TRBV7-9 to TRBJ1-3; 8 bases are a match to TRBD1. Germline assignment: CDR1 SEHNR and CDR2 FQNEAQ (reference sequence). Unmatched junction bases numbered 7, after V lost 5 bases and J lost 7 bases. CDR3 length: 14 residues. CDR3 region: CASSPQGASNTIYF. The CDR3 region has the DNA TGTGCCAGCAGCCCTCAGGGGGCGTCGAACACCATATATTTT.

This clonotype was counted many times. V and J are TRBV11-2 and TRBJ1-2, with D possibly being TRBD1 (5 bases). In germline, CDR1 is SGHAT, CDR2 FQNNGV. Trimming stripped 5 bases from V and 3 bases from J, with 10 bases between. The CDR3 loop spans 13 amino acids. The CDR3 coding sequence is TGTGCCAGCAGCCGAGGGACTTACTATGGCTACACCTTC. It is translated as CASSRGTYYGYTF.

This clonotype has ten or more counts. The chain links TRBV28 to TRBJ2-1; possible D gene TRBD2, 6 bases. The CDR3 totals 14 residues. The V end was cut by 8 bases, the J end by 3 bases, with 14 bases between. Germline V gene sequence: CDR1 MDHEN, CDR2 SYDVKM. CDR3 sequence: CASLRVAVYNEQFF. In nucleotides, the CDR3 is TGTGCCAGCCTTCGGGTAGCGGTCTACAATGAGCAGTTCTTC.

The CDR3 region has the DNA TGTGCCAGCAGCTTGGATGCAGGGGCATTGAATGGCTACACCTTC. This sequence encodes CASSLDAGALNGYTF. This rearrangement joins TRBV5-5 to TRBJ1-2, with D maybe TRBD1 (6 bases). CDR3 length equals 15 residues. The V gene lost 0 bases and the J gene lost 6 bases, with 15 bases spanning the gap. Germline V gives CDR1 SGHKS, CDR2 YYEKEE (reference sequence).

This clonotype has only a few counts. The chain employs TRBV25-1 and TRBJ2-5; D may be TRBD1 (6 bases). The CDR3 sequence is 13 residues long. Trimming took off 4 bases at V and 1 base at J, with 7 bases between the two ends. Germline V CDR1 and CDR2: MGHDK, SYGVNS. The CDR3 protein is CASSGTVQETQYF. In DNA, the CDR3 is TGTGCCAGCAGTGGGACAGTCCAAGAGACCCAGTACTTC.

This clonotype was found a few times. The chain's CDR3 is CATSETDKAGTQHF. The CDR3 DNA reads as TGTGCCACCAGTGAAACGGACAAGGCTGGGACCCAGCATTTT. The J gene is TRBJ1-5, the V gene TRBV24-1; weak D call: TRBD1 (5 bases). Trimming removed 4 bases at V and 11 bases at J, with 17 bases between. Per the germline V gene, CDR1 is KGHDR and CDR2 is SFDVKD. This CDR3 is 14 amino acids long.

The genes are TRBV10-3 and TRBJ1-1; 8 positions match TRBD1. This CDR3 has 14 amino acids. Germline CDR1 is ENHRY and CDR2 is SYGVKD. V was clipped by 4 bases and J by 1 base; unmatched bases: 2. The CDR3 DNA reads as TGTGCCATCAGTGTACAGGGGGAGAACACTGAAGCTTTCTTT. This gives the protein CAISVQGENTEAFF.